The 5 T cell receptor beta chains presented below share a single source sample, sequenced in a study of shared clonotypes between healthy human individuals. Naive-designated CD8 cells lacked CD45RO, were positively enriched for CCR7, and omitted terminally differentiated effector memory CD45RA+ cells. TCRdb's copy holds only in-frame clones and misses some; the assay was immunoSEQ multiplex PCR. Of roughly 2,000,000 clones in the sample, just under 95% were seen once. Sequencing was carried out using naive CD8+ T cells from PBMCs. The receptors were gathered from a man aged 18 to 29 in good health. Some clones in this sample may be carry-over from other donors' samples.

This clone was observed a few times. This sequence joins TRBV21-1 and TRBJ1-4. TRBV21-1 is a known pseudogene. The CDR3 extends over 13 amino acids. The CDR3 protein is CASSKCKAEKLFF. CDR3 nucleotides: TGTGCCAGCAGCAAGTGCAAGGCGGAAAAACTGTTTTTT.

The J gene is TRBJ1-2, the V gene TRBV7-9; D not resolved. This CDR3 is 12 amino acids long. Trimming stripped 5 bases from V and 7 bases from J, with 11 bases between. CDR1 and CDR2 from the germline V gene are SEHNR and FQNEAQ (reference sequence). The CDR3 loop is CASSPESGGYTF. CDR3 coding DNA: TGTGCCAGCAGCCCTGAGTCGGGTGGCTACACCTTC.

This chain joins TRBV7-6 and TRBJ2-7; D assignment may be TRBD1 or TRBD2 (6 bases each). Germline assignment: CDR1 SGHVS and CDR2 FNYEAQ. The length of the CDR3 is 19 residues. V was pared by 2 bases and J by 8 bases, with 31 bases between. For the CDR3, the DNA is TGTGCCAGCAGCTTAATCGAGGGACAAGCGGGCCTGGGCGGGGCTCAGCAGTACTTC. It specifies CASSLIEGQAGLGGAQQYF.

The chain uses TRBV27 and TRBJ1-5; tentatively, D is TRBD1 (6 bases). Germline V lookup: CDR1 MNHEY, CDR2 SMNVEV (reference sequence). Trimming cost V 0 bases and J 7 bases, with 19 bases left between them. The CDR3 has 17 amino acids. CDR3 DNA sequence: TGTGCCAGCAGTTTATCGCTGAGGCAGGGGACGGGACAGCCCCAGCATTTT. Protein sequence: CASSLSLRQGTGQPQHF.

Note on this clone: Other DNA sequences from this sample encode an identical CDR3 as well. V and J are TRBV5-6 and TRBJ2-2; D unclear. The V end was cut by 2 bases, the J end by 6 bases, with 5 bases between. Germline CDR1 is SGHDT and CDR2 is YYEEEE. This CDR3 is built from 12 residues. The DNA of the CDR3 is TGTGCCAGCAGCTTTCGAGCCGGGGAGCTGTTTTTT. Translating it yields CASSFRAGELFF. Filled out from reference TRBV5-6 and TRBJ2-2, the complete variable domain reads DAGVTQSPTHLIKTRGQQVTLRCSPKSGHDTVSWYQQALGQGPQFIFQYYEEEERQRGNFPDRFSGHQFPNYSSELNVNALLLGDSALYLCASSFRAGELFFGEGSRLTVL.